One sample yielded the 2 T cell receptor beta chains listed below, sequenced in a study of OX40 agonist ivuxolimab in advanced cancers. Clones were read by immunoSEQ multiplex PCR, and TCRdb kept only the in-frame ones, dropping some. The sample shows 48,000 or so clones, 84% of them seen only once. This specimen was CD4+ or CD8+ T cells sorted from blood, taken in a trial of the OX40 agonist ivuxolimab. The receptors were sampled from an adult with an advanced solid tumor such as melanoma, head and neck, liver or kidney cancer.

The chain recombines TRBV7-3 with TRBJ1-6; 10 bases line up with TRBD1. CDR3 length: 18 residues. The V segment lost 0 bases and the J segment 9 bases; nucleotides outside the gene matches: 11. Germline lookup yields CDR1 SGHTA and CDR2 FQGTGA. This CDR3 reads CASSLTGGLRDRGSPLHF. In nucleotides, the CDR3 is TGTGCCAGCAGCTTAACCGGGGGGCTTCGGGACAGGGGTTCACCCCTCCACTTT.

This rearrangement joins TRBV5-4 to TRBJ2-5; 9 nucleotides line up with TRBD1. The CDR3 contains 15 residues. V lost 0 bases, J lost 5 bases, and 5 bases stayed unmatched. CDR1 is SGHNT and CDR2 is YYREEE in the germline V gene (reference sequence). The DNA of the CDR3 is TGTGCCAGCAGCTTGGCCGTCGGACAGGGGGAGACCCAGTACTTC. Protein: CASSLAVGQGETQYF.